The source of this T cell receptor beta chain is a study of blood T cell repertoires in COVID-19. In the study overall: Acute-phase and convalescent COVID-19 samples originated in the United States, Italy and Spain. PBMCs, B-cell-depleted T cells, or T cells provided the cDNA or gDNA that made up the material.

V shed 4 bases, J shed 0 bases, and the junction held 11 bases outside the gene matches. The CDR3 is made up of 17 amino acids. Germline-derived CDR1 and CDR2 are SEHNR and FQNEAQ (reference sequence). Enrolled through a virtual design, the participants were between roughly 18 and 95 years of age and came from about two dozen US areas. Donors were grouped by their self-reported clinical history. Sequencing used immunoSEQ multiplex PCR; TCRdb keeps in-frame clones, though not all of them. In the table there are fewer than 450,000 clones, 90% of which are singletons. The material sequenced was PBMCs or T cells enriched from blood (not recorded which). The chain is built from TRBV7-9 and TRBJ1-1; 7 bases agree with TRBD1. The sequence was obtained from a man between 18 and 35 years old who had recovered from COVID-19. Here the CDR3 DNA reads TGTGCCAGCAGCTCCATAGGAGTCAGGGGGATGAACACTGAAGCTTTCTTT. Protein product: CASSSIGVRGMNTEAFF.